Reported below is one T cell receptor beta chain. This entry comes from a study of blood T cell repertoires in COVID-19. In the original workflow: From reference gene primer amplification, estimates of nucleated cell counts were derived. The method was immunoSEQ multiplex PCR; TCRdb's version includes in-frame clones alone and lacks a portion of them. The D gene and trimming were derived from the DNA, and the V and J assignments and clone size from that table. The sample has approximately 500,000 clones, approximately 88% seen once. The receptor's source is a woman aged 45-65 years with COVID-19, enrolled during active disease. Sample: peripheral blood.

The CDR3 DNA reads as TGTGCCTGGAGTTTAGGGGTTAAGGCTGAAGCTTTCTTT. Translating gives CAWSLGVKAEAFF. The chain employs TRBV30 and TRBJ1-1; maybe TRBD1 (5 bases). This CDR3 is built from 13 residues. Germline assignment: CDR1 GTSNPN and CDR2 SVGIG (reference sequence). V shed 2 bases and J shed 6 bases, with 13 bases lying between them.